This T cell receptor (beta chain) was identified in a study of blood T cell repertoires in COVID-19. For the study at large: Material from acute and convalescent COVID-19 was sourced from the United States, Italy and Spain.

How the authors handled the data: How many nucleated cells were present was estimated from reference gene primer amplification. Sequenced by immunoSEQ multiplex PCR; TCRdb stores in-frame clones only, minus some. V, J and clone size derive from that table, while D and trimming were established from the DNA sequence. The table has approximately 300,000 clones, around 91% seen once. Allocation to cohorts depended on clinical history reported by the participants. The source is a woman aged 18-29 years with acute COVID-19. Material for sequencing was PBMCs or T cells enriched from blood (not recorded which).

The CDR3 reads CSALRGGKTEAFF. The CDR3 DNA is TGCAGCGCCCTCCGGGGGGGAAAGACTGAAGCTTTCTTT. The chain carries TRBV29-1 and TRBJ1-1; D might be TRBD1 (5 bases). The CDR3 is 13 residues long. The V and J ends lost 7 bases and 5 bases respectively, with 17 bases between them. Germline loops: CDR1 SQVTM, CDR2 ANQGSEA. Full variable domain (missing parts from reference TRBV29-1 and TRBJ1-1): SAVISQKPSRDICQRGTSLTIQCQVDSQVTMMFWYRQQPGQSLTLIATANQGSEATYESGFVIDKFPISRPNLTFSTLTVSNMSPEDSSIYLCSALRGGKTEAFFGQGTRLTVV.